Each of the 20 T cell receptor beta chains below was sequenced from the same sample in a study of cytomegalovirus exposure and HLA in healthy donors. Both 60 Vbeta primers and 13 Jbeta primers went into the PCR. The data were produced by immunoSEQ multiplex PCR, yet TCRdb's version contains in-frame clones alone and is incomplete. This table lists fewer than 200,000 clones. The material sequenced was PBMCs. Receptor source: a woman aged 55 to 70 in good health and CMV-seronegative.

CDR3: CASSYSWTREGYTF. Written as DNA, the CDR3 is TGTGCCAGCAGTTACTCGTGGACTCGTGAGGGCTACACCTTC. The chain employs TRBV6-6 and TRBJ1-2; D is unresolved. Germline-derived CDR1 and CDR2 are MNHNY and SVGAGI (reference sequence). The CDR3 covers 14 residues. V lost 0 bases to trimming and J lost 8 bases, with 13 bases between them.

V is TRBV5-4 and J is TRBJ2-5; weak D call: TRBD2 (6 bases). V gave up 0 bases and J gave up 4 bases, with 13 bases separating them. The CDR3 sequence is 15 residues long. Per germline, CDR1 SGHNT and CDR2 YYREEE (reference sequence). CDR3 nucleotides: TGTGCCAGCAGCTTGGATACCTTGGGGGGAGAGACCCAGTACTTC. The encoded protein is CASSLDTLGGETQYF.

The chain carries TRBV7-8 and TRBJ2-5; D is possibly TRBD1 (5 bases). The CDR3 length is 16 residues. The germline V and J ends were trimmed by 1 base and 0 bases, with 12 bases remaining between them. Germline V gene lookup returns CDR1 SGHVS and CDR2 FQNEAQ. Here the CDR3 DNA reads TGTGCCAGCAGCTTAGTACGGCTGGGGCACCAAGAGACCCAGTACTTC. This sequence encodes CASSLVRLGHQETQYF.

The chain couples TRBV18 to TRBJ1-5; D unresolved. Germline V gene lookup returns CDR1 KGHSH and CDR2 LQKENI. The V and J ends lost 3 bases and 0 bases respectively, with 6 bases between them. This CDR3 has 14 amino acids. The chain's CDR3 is CASSPRNSNQPQHF. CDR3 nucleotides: TGTGCCAGCTCACCGAGAAATAGCAATCAGCCCCAGCATTTT.

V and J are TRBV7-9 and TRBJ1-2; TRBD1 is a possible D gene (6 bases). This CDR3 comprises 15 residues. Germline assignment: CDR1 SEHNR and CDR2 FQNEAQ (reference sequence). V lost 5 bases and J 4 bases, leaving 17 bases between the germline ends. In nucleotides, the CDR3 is TGTGCCAGCAGCATGACCGGAGGGGGGGGCTATGGCTACACCTTC. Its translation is CASSMTGGGGYGYTF.

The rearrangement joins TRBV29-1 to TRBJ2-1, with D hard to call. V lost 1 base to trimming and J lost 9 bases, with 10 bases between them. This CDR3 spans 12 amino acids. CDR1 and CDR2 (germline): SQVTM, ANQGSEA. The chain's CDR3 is CSVEGSLFEQFF. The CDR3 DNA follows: TGCAGCGTTGAAGGTAGTCTATTTGAGCAGTTCTTC.

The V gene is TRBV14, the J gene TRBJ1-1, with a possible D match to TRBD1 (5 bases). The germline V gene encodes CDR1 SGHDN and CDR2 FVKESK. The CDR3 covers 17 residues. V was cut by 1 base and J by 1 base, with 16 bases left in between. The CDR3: CASSQVSPGLGNTEAFF. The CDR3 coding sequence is TGTGCCAGCAGCCAAGTATCACCGGGACTAGGGAACACTGAAGCTTTCTTT. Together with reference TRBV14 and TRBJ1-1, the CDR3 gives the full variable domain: EAGVTQFPSHSVIEKGQTVTLRCDPISGHDNLYWYRRVMGKEIKFLLHFVKESKQDESGMPNNRFLAERTGGTYSTLKVQPAELEDSGVYFCASSQVSPGLGNTEAFFGQGTRLTVV.

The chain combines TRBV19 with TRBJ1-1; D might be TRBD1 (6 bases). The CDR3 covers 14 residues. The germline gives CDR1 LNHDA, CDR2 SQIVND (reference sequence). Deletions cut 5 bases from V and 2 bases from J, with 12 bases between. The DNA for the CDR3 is TGTGCCAGTAGTGAAACAGGGCTTAACACTGAAGCTTTCTTT. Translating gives CASSETGLNTEAFF.

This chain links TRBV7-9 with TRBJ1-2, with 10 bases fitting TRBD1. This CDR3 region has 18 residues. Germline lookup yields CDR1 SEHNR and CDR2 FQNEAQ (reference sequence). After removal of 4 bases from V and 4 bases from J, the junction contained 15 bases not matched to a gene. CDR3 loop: CASSWTWDRGLLGYGYTF. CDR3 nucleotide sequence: TGTGCCAGCAGCTGGACATGGGACAGGGGTTTACTTGGCTATGGCTACACCTTC.

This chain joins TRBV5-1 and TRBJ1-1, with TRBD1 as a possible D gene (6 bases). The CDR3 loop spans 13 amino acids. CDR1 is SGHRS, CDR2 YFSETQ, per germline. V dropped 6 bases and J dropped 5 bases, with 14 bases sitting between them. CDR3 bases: TGCGCCAGCATGCCAGGGGATGTTACTGAAGCTTTCTTT. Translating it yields CASMPGDVTEAFF.

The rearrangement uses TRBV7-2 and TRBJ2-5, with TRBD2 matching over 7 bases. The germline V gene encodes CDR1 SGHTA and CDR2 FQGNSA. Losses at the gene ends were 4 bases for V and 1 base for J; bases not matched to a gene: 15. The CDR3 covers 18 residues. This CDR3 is CASSSGRSSGPFQETQYF. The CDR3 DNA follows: TGTGCCAGCAGCTCAGGACGTTCTAGCGGTCCCTTCCAAGAGACCCAGTACTTC.

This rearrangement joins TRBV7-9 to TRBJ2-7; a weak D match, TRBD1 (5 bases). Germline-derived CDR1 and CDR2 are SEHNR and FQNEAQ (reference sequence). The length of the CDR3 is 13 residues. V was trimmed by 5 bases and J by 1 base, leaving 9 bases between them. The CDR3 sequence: CASSPGQSYEQYF. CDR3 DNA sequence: TGTGCCAGCAGCCCAGGACAATCCTACGAGCAGTACTTC. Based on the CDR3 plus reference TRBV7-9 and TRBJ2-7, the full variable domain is DTGVSQNPRHKITKRGQNVTFRCDPISEHNRLYWYRQTLGQGPEFLTYFQNEAQLEKSRLLSDRFSAERPKGSFSTLEIQRTEQGDSAMYLCASSPGQSYEQYFGPGTRLTVT.

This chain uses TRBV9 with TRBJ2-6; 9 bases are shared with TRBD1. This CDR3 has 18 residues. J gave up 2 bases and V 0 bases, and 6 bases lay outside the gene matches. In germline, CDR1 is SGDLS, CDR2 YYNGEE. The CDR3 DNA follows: TGTGCCAGCAGCGTAGGTCCCGGGACAGGGACTGGGGCCAACGTCCTGACTTTC. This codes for CASSVGPGTGTGANVLTF.

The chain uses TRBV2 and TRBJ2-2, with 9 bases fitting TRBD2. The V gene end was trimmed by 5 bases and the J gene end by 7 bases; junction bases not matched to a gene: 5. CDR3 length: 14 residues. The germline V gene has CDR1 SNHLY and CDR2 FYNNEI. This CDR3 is CASSFLAGIGELFF. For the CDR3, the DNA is TGTGCCAGCAGTTTTCTAGCGGGGATCGGGGAGCTGTTTTTT.

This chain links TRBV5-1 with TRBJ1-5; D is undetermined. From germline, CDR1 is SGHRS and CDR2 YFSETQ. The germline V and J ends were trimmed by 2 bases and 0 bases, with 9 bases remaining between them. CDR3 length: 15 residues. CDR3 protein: CASSLEGNSNQPQHF. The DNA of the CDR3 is TGCGCCAGCAGCTTAGAGGGTAATAGCAATCAGCCCCAGCATTTT.

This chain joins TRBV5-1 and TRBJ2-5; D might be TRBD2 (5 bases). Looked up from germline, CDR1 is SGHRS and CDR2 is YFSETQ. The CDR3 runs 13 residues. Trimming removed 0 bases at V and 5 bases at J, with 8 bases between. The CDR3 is CASSLVPGETQYF. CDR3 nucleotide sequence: TGCGCCAGCAGCTTGGTCCCGGGGGAGACCCAGTACTTC.

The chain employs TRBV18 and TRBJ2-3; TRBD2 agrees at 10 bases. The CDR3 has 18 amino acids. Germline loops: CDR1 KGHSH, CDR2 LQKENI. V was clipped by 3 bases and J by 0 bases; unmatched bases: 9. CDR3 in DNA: TGTGCCAGCTCACCCTTAAAAGCGGGGGGGACTAGCACAGATACGCAGTATTTT. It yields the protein CASSPLKAGGTSTDTQYF.

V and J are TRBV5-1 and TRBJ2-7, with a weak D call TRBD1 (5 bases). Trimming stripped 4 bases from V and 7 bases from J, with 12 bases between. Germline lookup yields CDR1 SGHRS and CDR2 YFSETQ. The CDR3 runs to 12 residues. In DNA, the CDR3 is TGCGCCAGCAGCCCAGGTCAGGGTGAGCAGTACTTC. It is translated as CASSPGQGEQYF. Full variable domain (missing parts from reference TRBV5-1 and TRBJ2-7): KAGVTQTPRYLIKTRGQQVTLSCSPISGHRSVSWYQQTPGQGLQFLFEYFSETQRNKGNFPGRFSGRQFSNSRSEMNVSTLELGDSALYLCASSPGQGEQYFGPGTRLTVT.

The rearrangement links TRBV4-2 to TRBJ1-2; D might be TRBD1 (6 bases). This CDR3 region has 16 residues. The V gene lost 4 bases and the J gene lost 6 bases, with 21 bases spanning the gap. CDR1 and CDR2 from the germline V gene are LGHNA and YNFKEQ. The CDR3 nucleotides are TGTGCCAGCAGCCTGTGGGGGCAGGGCCAAGAGGATGGCTACACCTTC. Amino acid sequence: CASSLWGQGQEDGYTF.

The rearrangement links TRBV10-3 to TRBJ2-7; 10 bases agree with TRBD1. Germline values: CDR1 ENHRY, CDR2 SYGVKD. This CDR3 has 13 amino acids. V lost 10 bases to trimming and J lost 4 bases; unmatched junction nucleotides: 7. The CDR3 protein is CATRDRGPYEQYF. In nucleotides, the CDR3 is TGTGCCACCCGGGACAGGGGACCTTACGAGCAGTACTTC.